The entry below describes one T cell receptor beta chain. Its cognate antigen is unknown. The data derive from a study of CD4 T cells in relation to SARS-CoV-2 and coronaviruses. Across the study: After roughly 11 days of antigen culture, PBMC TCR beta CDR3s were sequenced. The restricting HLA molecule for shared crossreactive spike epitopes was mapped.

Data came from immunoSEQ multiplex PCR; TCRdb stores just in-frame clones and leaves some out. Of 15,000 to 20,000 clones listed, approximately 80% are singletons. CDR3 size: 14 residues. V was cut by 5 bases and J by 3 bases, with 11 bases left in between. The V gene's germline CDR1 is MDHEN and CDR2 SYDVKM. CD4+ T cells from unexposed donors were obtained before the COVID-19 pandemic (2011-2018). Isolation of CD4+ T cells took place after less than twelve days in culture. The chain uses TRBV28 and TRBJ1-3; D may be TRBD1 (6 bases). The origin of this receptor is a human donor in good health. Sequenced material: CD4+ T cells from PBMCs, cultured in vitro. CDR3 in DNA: TGTGCCAGCAGTCGGGGGCGTTATGGAAACACCATATATTTT. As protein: CASSRGRYGNTIYF.